The present TCR beta chain was sequenced within a study of blood T cell repertoires in COVID-19. Germline lookup yields CDR1 SGHRS and CDR2 YFSETQ. The CDR3 length is 17 residues. Trimming took 2 bases from V and 4 from J, leaving 19 bases between them. The repertoire was sequenced with immunoSEQ multiplex PCR; TCRdb's copy has only in-frame clones and lacks some. Of just over 250,000 clones in the sample, around 90% were seen once. Sequenced material: peripheral blood. The sequence was obtained from a man aged 55 to 70 who had recovered from COVID-19. The chain carries TRBV5-1 and TRBJ2-1; D may be TRBD2 (6 bases). CDR3 amino acids: CASSLRRGHTDYNEQFF. CDR3 in DNA: TGCGCCAGCAGCTTAAGGCGGGGCCACACGGATTACAATGAGCAGTTCTTC.